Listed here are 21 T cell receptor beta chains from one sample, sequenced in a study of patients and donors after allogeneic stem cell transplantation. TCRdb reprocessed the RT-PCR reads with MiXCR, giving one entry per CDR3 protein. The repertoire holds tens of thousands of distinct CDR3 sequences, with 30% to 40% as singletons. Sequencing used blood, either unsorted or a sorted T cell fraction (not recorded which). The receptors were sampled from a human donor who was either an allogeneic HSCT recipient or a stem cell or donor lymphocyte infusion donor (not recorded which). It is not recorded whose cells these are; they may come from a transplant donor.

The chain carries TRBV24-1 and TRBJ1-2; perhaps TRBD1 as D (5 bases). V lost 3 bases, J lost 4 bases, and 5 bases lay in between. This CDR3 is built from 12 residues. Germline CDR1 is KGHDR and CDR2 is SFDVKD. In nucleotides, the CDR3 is TGTGCCACCAGTGATAGGGGCTATGGCTACACCTTC. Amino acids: CATSDRGYGYTF.

Here the CDR3 reads CSLRKQGGNEQFF. The CDR3 DNA reads as TGCAGCCTTAGGAAGCAGGGTGGGAATGAGCAGTTCTTC. The gene calls are TRBV29-1 and TRBJ2-1, with D perhaps matching TRBD1 (5 bases). The germline V gene encodes CDR1 SQVTM and CDR2 ANQGSEA. Trimming removed 8 bases at V and 7 bases at J, with 18 bases between. The CDR3 contains 13 residues.

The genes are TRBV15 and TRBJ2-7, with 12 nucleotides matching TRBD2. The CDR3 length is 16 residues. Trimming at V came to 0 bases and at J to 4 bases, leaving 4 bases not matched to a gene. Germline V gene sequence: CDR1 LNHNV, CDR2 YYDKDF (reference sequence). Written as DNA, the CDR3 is TGTGCCACCAGCAGAGACCTAGCGGGAGGGATATACGAGCAGTACTTC. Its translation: CATSRDLAGGIYEQYF.

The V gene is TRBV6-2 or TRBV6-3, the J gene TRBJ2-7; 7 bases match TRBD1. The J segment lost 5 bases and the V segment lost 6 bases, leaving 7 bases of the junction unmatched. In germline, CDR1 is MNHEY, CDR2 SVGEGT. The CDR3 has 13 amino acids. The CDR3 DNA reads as TGTGCCAGCAGCCCCGTCGACAGGGACGAGCAGTACGTC. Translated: CASSPVDRDEQYV.

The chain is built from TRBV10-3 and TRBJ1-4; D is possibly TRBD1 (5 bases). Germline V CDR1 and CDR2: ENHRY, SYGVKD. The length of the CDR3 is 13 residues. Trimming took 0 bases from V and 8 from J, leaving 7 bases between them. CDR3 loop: CAISESRDEKLFF. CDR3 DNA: TGTGCCATCAGTGAGTCGAGGGACGAAAAACTGTTTTTT.

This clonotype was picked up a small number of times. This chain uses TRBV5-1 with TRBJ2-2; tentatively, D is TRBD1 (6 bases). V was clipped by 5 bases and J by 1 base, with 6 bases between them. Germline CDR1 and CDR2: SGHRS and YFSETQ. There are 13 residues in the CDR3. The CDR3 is CASRTGNTGELFF. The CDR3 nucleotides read TGCGCCAGCAGGACAGGGAACACCGGGGAGCTGTTTTTT.

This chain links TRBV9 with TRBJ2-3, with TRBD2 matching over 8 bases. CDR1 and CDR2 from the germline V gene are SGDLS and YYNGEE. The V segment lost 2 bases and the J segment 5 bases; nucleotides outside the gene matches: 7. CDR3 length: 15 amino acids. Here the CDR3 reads CASSVILAVRDTQYF. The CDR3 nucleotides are TGTGCCAGCAGCGTGATACTAGCGGTGAGAGATACGCAGTATTTT.

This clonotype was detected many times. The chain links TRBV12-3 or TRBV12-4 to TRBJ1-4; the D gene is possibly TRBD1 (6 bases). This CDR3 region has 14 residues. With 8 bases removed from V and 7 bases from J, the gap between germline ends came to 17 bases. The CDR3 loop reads CASGRGGRGEKLFF. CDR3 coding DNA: TGTGCCAGCGGGCGCGGGGGCAGGGGTGAAAAACTGTTTTTT.

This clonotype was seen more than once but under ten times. CDR3 loop: CASRPGQGIFNTGELFF. The CDR3 DNA reads as TGCGCCAGCCGACCGGGACAGGGCATTTTCAACACCGGGGAGCTGTTTTTT. V usage is TRBV4-3 and J usage is TRBJ2-2; 9 bases map to TRBD1. The germline gives CDR1 LGHNA, CDR2 YSLEER. The CDR3 has 17 residues. Germline trimming cut 8 bases from V and 2 bases from J; bases unmatched to any gene: 12.

CDR3 loop: CASSATKPRGLKETQYF. CDR3 nucleotides: TGTGCCAGCAGCGCTACTAAACCACGGGGGTTGAAAGAGACCCAGTACTTC. J is TRBJ2-5 and V is TRBV6-2 or TRBV6-3, with a possible D match to TRBD2 (6 bases). Trimming removed 6 bases at V and 3 bases at J, with 23 bases between. Looked up from germline, CDR1 is MNHEY and CDR2 is SVGEGT. The CDR3 has 17 residues.

In nucleotides, the CDR3 is TGTGCCAGCAGCCCGGGACAGAATAGCAATCAGCCCCAGCATTTT. This codes for CASSPGQNSNQPQHF. The rearrangement uses TRBV7-2 and TRBJ1-5; 7 nucleotides agree with TRBD1. CDR1 and CDR2 from the germline V gene are SGHTA and FQGNSA. Trimming at V came to 5 bases and at J to 0 bases, leaving 4 bases not matched to a gene. The CDR3 consists of 15 residues.

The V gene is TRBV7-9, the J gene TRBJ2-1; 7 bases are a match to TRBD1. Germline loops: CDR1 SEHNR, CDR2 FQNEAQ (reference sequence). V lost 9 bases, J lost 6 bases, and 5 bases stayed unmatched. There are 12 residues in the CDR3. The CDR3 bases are TGTGCCAGTGGGACAGCGGTCAATGAGCAGTTCTTC. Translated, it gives CASGTAVNEQFF.

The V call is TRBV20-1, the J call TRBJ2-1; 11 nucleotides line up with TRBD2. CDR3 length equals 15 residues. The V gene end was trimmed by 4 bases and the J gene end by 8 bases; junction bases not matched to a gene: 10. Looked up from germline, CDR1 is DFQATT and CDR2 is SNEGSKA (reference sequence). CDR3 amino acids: CSANPGSGGAHEQFF. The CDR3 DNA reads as TGCAGTGCTAACCCCGGTAGCGGGGGGGCCCATGAGCAGTTCTTC.

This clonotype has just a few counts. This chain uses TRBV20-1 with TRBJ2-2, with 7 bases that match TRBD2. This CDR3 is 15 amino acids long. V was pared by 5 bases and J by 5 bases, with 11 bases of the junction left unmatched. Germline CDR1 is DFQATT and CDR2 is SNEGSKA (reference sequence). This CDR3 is CSAGIAGRRTGELFF. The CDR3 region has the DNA TGCAGTGCTGGAATAGCGGGCCGACGTACCGGGGAGCTGTTTTTT.

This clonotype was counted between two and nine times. CDR3 sequence (DNA): TGTGCCAGCAGTCCGGCACCGGGACAGTCTAATTCACCCCTCCACTTT. Its translation: CASSPAPGQSNSPLHF. The chain uses TRBV12-3 or TRBV12-4 and TRBJ1-6; 7 bases line up with TRBD1. The CDR3 spans 16 residues. Trimming removed 5 bases from V and 6 bases from J; junction bases left unmatched: 10.

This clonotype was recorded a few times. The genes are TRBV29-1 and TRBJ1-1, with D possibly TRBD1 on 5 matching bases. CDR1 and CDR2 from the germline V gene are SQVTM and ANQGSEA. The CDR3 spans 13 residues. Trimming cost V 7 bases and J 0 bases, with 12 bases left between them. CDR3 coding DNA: TGCAGCGCCGGGCGGGGGGTGAACACTGAAGCTTTCTTT. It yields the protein CSAGRGVNTEAFF.

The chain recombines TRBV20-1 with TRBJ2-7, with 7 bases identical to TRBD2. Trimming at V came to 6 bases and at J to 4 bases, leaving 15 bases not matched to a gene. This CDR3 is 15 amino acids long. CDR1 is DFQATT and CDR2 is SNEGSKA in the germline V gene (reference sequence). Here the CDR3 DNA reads TGCAGTGCAAGTTTGCGGGGCGAAGCGGGGTACGAGCAGTACTTC. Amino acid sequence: CSASLRGEAGYEQYF.

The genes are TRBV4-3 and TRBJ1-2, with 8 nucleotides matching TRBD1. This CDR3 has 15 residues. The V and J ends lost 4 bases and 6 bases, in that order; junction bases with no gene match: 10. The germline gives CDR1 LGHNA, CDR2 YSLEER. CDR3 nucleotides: TGCGCCAGCAGCCCATGGACAGGGTTTTCGGATGGCTACACCTTC. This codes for CASSPWTGFSDGYTF.

The CDR3 reads CASSFWVSDTQYF. CDR3 DNA: TGTGCCAGCAGCTTCTGGGTTTCAGATACGCAGTATTTT. The chain is built from TRBV7-9 and TRBJ2-3; unclear D gene. The CDR3 totals 13 residues. The germline gives CDR1 SEHNR, CDR2 FQNEAQ (reference sequence). V was cut by 3 bases and J by 4 bases, with 8 bases left in between.

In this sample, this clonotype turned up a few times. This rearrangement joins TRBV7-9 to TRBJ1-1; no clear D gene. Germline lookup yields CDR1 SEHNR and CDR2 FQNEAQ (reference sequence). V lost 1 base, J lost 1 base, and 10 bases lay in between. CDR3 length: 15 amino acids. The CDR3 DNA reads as TGTGCCAGCAGCTTAGGCCCGCTAGGGAACACTGAAGCTTTCTTT. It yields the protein CASSLGPLGNTEAFF.

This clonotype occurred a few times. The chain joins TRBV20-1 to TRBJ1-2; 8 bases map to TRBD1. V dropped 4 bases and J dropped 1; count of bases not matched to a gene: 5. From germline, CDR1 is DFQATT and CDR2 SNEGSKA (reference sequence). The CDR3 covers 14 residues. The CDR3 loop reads CSAIPGQGNYGYTF. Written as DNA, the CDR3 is TGCAGTGCTATTCCTGGACAGGGTAACTATGGCTACACCTTC.